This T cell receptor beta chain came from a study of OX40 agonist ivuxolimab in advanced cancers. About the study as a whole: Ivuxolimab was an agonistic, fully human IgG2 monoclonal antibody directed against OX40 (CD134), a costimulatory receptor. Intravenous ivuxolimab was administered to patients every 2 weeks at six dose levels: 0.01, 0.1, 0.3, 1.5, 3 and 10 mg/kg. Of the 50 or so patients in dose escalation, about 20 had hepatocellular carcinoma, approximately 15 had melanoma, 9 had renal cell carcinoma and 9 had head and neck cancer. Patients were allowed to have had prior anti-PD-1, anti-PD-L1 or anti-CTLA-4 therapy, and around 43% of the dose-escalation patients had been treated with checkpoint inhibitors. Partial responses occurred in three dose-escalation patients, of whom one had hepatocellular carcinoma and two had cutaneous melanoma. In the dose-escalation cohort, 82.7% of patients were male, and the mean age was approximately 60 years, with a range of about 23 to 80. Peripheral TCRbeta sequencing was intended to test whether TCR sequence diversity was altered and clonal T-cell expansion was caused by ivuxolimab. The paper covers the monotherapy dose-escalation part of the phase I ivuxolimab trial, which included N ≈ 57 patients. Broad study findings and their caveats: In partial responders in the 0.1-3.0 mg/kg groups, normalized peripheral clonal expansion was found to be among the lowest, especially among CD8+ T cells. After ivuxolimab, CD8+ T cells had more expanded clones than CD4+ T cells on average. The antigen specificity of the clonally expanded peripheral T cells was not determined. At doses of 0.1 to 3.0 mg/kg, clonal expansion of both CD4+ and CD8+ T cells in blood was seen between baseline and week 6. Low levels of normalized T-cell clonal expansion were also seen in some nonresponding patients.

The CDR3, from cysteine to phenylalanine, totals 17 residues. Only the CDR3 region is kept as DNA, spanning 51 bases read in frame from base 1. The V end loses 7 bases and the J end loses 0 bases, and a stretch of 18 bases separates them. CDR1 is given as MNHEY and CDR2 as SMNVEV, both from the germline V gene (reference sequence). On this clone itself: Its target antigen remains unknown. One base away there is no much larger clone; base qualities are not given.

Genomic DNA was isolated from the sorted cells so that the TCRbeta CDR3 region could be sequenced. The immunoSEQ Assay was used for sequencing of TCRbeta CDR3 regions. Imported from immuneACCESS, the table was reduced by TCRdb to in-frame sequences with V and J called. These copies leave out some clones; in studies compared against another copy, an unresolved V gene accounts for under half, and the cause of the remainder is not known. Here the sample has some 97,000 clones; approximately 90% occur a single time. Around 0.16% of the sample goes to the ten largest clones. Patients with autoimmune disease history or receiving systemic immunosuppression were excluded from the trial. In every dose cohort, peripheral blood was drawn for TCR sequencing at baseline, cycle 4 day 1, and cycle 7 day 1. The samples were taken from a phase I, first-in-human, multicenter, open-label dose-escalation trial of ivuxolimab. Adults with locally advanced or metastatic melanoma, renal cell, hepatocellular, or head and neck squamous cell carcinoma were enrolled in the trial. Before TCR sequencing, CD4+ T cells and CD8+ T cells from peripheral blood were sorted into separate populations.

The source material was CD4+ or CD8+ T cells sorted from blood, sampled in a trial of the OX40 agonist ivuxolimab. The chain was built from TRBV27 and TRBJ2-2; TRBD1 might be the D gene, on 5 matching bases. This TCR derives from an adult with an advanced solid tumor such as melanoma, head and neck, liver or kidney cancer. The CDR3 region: CASKTYRRTSNTGELFF. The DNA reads TGTGCCAGCAAAACGTACAGGAGAACCTCGAACACCGGGGAGCTGTTTTTT.